This T cell receptor (beta chain) was profiled in a study of cytomegalovirus exposure and HLA in healthy donors. Vbeta (60) and Jbeta (13) primers were used in the PCR. The assay was immunoSEQ multiplex PCR, and TCRdb's table has in-frame clones only and misses some. Among approximately 170,000 clones listed, 62% were seen once. Between the trimmed V and J ends, which lost 3 bases and 4 bases, there was a span of 11 bases. CDR3 length: 13 amino acids. Germline V lookup: CDR1 SQVTM, CDR2 ANQGSEA. This sequence joins TRBV29-1 and TRBJ2-3; D is ambiguous. The sample taken for sequencing was PBMCs. This TCR derives from a man aged 40-49 years in good health and CMV-seronegative. The CDR3 DNA sequence: TGCAGCGTTGAGTTATCCTCCTCAGATACGCAGTATTTT. It is translated as CSVELSSSDTQYF.